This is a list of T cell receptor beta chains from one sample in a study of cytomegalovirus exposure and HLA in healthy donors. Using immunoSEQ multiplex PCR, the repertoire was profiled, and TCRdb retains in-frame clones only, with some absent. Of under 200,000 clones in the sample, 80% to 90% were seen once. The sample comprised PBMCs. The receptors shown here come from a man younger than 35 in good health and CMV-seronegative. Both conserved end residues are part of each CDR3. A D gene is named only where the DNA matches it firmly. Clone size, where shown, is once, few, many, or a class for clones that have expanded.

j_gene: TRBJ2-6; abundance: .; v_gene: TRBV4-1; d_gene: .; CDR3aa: CASSQEPLAGVGSNVLTF; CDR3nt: TGCGCCAGCAGCCAAGAACCCCTGGCAGGGGTGGGGTCAAACGTCCTGACTTTC
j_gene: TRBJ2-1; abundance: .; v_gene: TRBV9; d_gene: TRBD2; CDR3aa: CASSVEGLNNEQFF; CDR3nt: TGTGCCAGCAGCGTAGAGGGACTAAACAATGAGCAGTTCTTC
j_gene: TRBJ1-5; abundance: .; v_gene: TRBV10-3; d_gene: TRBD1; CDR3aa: CAISEGQGAGQPQHF; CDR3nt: TGTGCCATCAGTGAGGGACAGGGGGCCGGACAGCCCCAGCATTTT
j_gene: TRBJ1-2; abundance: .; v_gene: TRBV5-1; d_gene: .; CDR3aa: CASSLGGTSGLTSGDYGYTF; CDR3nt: TGCGCCAGCAGCTTGGGGGGGACTTCAGGGTTGACTTCGGGGGACTATGGCTACACCTTC
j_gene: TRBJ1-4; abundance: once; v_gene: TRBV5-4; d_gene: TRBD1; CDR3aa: CASTAGTGGEKLFF; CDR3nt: TGTGCCAGCACCGCCGGGACAGGGGGAGAAAAACTGTTTTTT
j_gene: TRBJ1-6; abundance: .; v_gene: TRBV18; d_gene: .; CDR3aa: CASSPSGYNSPLHF; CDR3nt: TGTGCCAGCTCACCGTCAGGGTATAATTCACCCCTCCACTTT
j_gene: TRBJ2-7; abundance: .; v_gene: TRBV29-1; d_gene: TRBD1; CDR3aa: CSPDRDEQYF; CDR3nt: TGCAGCCCTGACAGGGACGAGCAGTACTTC
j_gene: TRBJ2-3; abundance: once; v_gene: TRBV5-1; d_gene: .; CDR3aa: CASIDRPSTDTQYF; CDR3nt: TGCGCCAGCATTGACAGGCCTAGCACAGATACGCAGTATTTT
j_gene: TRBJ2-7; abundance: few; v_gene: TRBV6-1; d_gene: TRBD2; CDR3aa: CASSEGLAGGDEQYF; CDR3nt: TGTGCCAGCAGTGAGGGACTAGCGGGAGGGGACGAGCAGTACTTC
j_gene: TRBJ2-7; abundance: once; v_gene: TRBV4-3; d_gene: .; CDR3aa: CASSQDIGGEQYF; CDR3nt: TGCGCCAGCAGCCAAGACATAGGGGGCGAGCAGTACTTC
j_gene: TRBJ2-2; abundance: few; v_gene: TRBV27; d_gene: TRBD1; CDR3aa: CASSTGQGTPPGELFF; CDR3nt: TGTGCCAGCAGTACGGGACAGGGAACGCCCCCCGGGGAGCTGTTTTTT
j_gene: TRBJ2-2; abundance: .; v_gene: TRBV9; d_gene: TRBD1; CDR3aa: CASSTNRGRDTGELFF; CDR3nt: TGTGCCAGCAGCACCAACAGGGGGCGCGACACCGGGGAGCTGTTTTTT
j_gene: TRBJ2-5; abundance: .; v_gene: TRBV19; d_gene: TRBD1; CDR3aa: CASMRQGGFWETQYF; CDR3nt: TGTGCCAGTATGAGACAGGGTGGCTTCTGGGAGACCCAGTACTTC
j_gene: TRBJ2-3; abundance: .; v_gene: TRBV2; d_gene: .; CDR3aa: CASRERGGLTDTQYF; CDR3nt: TGTGCCAGCAGGGAAAGGGGGGGCCTAACAGATACGCAGTATTTT
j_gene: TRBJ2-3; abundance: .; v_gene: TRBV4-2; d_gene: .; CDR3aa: CASSPPGDTDTQYF; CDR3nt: TGTGCCAGCAGCCCTCCAGGGGACACAGATACGCAGTATTTT
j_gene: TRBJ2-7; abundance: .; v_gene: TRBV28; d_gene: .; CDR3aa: CASSLGGIRTYEQYF; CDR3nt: TGTGCCAGCAGTTTAGGCGGGATCCGTACCTACGAGCAGTACTTC
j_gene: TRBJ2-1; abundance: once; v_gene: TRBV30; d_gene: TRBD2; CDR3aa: CAWSSLADPYNEQFF; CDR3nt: TGTGCCTGGAGTTCCCTAGCGGACCCTTACAATGAGCAGTTCTTC
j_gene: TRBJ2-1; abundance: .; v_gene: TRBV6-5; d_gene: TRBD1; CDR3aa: CASRTGTGPHNEQFF; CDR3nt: TGTGCCAGCAGAACCGGGACAGGGCCCCACAATGAGCAGTTCTTC
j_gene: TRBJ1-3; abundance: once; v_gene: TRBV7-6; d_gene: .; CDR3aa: CASSLALSPNGNTIYF; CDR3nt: TGTGCCAGCAGCTTAGCGCTTTCGCCTAATGGAAACACCATATATTTT
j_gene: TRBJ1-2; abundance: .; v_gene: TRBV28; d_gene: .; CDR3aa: CASSLMGRNGYTF; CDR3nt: TGTGCCAGCAGTTTAATGGGCAGGAATGGCTACACCTTC
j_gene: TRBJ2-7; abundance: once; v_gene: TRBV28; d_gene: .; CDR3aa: CASSLEQGHYEQYF; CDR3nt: TGTGCCAGCAGTTTGGAACAGGGCCACTACGAGCAGTACTTC
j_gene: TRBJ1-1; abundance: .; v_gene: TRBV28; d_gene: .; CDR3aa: CASSLRVGGGESEAFF; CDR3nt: TGTGCCAGCAGTTTAAGGGTAGGCGGGGGCGAGTCTGAAGCTTTCTTT